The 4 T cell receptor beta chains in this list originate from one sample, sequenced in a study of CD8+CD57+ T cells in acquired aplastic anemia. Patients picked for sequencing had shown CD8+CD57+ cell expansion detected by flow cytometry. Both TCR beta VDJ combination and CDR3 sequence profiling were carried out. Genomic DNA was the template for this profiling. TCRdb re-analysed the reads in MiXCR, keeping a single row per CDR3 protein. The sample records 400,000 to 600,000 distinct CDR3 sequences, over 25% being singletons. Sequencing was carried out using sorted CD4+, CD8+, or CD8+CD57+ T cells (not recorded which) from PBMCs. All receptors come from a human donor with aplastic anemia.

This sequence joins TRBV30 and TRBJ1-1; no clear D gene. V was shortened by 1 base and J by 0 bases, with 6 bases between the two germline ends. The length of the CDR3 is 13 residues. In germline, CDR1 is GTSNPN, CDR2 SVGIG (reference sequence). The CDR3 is CAWSDDLNTEAFF. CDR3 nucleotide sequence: TGTGCCTGGAGTGACGATTTGAACACTGAAGCTTTCTTT.

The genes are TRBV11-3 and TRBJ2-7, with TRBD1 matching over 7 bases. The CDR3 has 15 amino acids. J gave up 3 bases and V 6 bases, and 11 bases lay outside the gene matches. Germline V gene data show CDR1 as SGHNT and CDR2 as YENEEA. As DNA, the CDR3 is TGTGCCAGCAGTTACGGGGCAGGGGGTCGCTACGAGCAGTACTTC. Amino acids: CASSYGAGGRYEQYF. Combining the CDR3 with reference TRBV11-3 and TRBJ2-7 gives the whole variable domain EAGVVQSPRYKIIEKKQPVAFWCNPISGHNTLYWYLQNLGQGPELLIRYENEEAVDDSQLPKDRFSAERLKGVDSTLKIQPAELGDSAVYLCASSYGAGGRYEQYFGPGTRLTVT.

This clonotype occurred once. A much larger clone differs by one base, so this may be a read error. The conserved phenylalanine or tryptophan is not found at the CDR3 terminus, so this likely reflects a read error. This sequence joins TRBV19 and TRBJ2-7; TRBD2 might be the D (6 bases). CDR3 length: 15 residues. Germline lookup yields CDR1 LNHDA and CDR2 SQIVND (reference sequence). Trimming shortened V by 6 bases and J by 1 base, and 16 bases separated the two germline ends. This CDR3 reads CASSPYQGGSYEQYS. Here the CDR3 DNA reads TGTGCCAGTAGCCCATACCAGGGAGGATCCTACGAGCAGTACTCC.

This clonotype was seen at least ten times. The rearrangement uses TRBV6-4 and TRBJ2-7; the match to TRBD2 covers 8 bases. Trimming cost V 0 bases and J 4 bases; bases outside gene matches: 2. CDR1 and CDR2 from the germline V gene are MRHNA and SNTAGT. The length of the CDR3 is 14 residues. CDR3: CASSDSTSGYEQYF. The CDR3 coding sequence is TGTGCCAGCAGTGACTCAACTAGCGGTTACGAGCAGTACTTC.